This T cell receptor beta chain was captured in a study of kidney transplant recipient with SARS-CoV-2 infection. TCRdb used MiXCR to reprocess the reads, holding one entry per CDR3 protein. The sample contains fewer than 250,000 distinct CDR3 sequences, under 35% of which appear only once. The V end was cut by 7 bases, the J end by 4 bases, with 23 bases between. This CDR3 is built from 16 residues. Germline CDR1 and CDR2: SGHTS and YDEGEE. This clonotype came up many times. The V and J genes are TRBV5-8 and TRBJ1-2; D is unresolved. This TCR was recovered from a young adult male patient who had COVID-19 and was a kidney transplant recipient. Part of the T cell pool may stem from the graft donor. Sequences were derived from a blood sample, sampled at baseline and on roughly day 110 from a kidney transplant recipient. The CDR3 region has the DNA TGTGCCAGCCAGGTAGTTCATCCACGAAAGACCTATGGCTACACCTTC. Encoded protein: CASQVVHPRKTYGYTF.